The rows below give T cell receptor beta chains drawn from one sample of a study of T cell clonotyping in hematopoietic cell transplantation. The table came from immunoSEQ multiplex PCR; TCRdb's copy has only in-frame clones and leaves some out. The sample has 75,000 to 95,000 clones; about 95% are singletons. The sequencing here drew on peripheral blood mononuclear cells, taken before stem cell transplant. Receptor source: a woman in her 50s with acute myeloid leukemia. Some clones in this sample may be carry-over from other donors' samples. The CDR3 runs from the conserved cysteine through the conserved F or W. The D gene is left open where the match is weak. Expanded clones are given a class, and other clones once, few, many or no size at all.

d_gene	v_gene	abundance	j_gene	CDR3nt	CDR3aa
TRBD1	TRBV27	-	TRBJ2-6	TGTGCCAGCAGCCGCGGGTCGACAGGGACCCTCTCTGGGGCCAACGTCCTGACTTTC	CASSRGSTGTLSGANVLTF
-	TRBV30	-	TRBJ1-1	TGTGCCTGGACGAAGGACGGGAACACTGAAGCTTTCTTT	CAWTKDGNTEAFF
TRBD2	TRBV11-3	few	TRBJ2-2	TGTGCCAGCAGCTCTAGCGGGACAAAGACCGGGGAGCTGTTTTTT	CASSSSGTKTGELFF
-	TRBV28	-	TRBJ1-4	TGTGCCAGCTCGTTCGTTGAAAAACTGTTTTTT	CASSFVEKLFF
TRBD1	TRBV6-5	once	TRBJ1-2	TGTGCCAGCACGACAGGGTCCTATGGCTACACCTTC	CASTTGSYGYTF
-	TRBV30	-	TRBJ1-1	TGTGCCTGGATTGGGGGATACGGCACTGAAGCTTTCTTT	CAWIGGYGTEAFF
-	TRBV25-1	-	TRBJ2-5	TGTGCCAGCAGTGATGTTGGGATAGTGACCCAGTACTTC	CASSDVGIVTQYF
-	TRBV4-1	-	TRBJ1-1	TGCGCCAGCAGCCAAGTGGGGCAGAATGAAGCTTTCTTT	CASSQVGQNEAFF
-	TRBV5-4	-	TRBJ2-7	TGTGCCAGCAGCTTGTCGGCAAGAGGCGAGCAGTACTTC	CASSLSARGEQYF
TRBD1	TRBV10-3	-	TRBJ2-7	TGTGCCATCAACGACAGGGATAGCTCCTACGAGCAGTACTTC	CAINDRDSSYEQYF
-	TRBV30	-	TRBJ1-1	TGTGCCTGGAGTGTGGGGGTAATGGGAGCTTTCTTT	CAWSVGVMGAFF
-	TRBV5-1	-	TRBJ2-1	TGCGCCAGCAGCCCTGACTCGTTAGTACGGGTCAATGAGCAGTTCTTC	CASSPDSLVRVNEQFF
-	TRBV27	-	TRBJ2-7	TGTGCCAGCAGTTTAGGCGGATCCTACGAGCAGTACTTC	CASSLGGSYEQYF
TRBD2	TRBV29-1	-	TRBJ2-7	TGCAGCTATACATCGGCCAGCGGGGGGAGTTACGAGCAGTACTTC	CSYTSASGGSYEQYF